One and the same sample provided the 26 T cell receptor beta chains below, sequenced in a study of blood T cell repertoires in COVID-19. TCRdb's copy holds only in-frame clones and misses some; the assay was immunoSEQ multiplex PCR. This sample has around 190,000 clones; about four fifths occur once, and the top ten carry more than 7.5%. The sample was peripheral blood. These receptors were taken from a woman aged 70 to 79 with COVID-19, enrolled during active disease.

The chain joins TRBV5-1 to TRBJ2-1; TRBD2 matches at 14 bases. The CDR3 is 15 residues long. The V gene end was trimmed by 2 bases and the J gene end by 8 bases; junction bases not matched to a gene: 3. Germline assignment: CDR1 SGHRS and CDR2 YFSETQ. In nucleotides, the CDR3 is TGCGCCAGCAGCTTCAGACTAGCGGGAGGGTATGAGCAGTTCTTC. The encoded protein is CASSFRLAGGYEQFF.

The chain combines TRBV29-1 with TRBJ2-7, with D possibly being TRBD2 (6 bases). The CDR3 runs 11 residues. V was shortened by 4 bases and J by 4 bases, with 8 bases between the two germline ends. Germline CDR1 is SQVTM and CDR2 is ANQGSEA. This chain's CDR3 is CSVASGYEQYF. The CDR3 nucleotides read TGCAGCGTTGCAAGCGGGTACGAGCAGTACTTC.

V and J are TRBV5-1 and TRBJ1-6, with D maybe TRBD1 (5 bases). Germline CDR1 is SGHRS and CDR2 is YFSETQ. Trimming pared 0 bases from V and 5 bases from J, leaving 9 bases between. The CDR3 sequence is 15 residues long. Here the CDR3 reads CASSLGQSNNSPLHF. The CDR3 DNA follows: TGCGCCAGCAGCTTGGGACAGTCTAATAATTCACCCCTCCACTTT.

The rearrangement joins TRBV19 to TRBJ2-7; the D gene is possibly TRBD2 (6 bases). CDR3 length: 14 residues. V lost 2 bases and J lost 4, with 12 bases in between. Germline values: CDR1 LNHDA, CDR2 SQIVND (reference sequence). CDR3 nucleotides: TGTGCCAGTAGTATATCACTAGCCTTGTACGAGCAGTACTTC. Translating gives CASSISLALYEQYF.

For the CDR3, the DNA is TGTGCCAGTAGTAAGTCGGGGACTGGAAACACCATATATTTT. This translates into CASSKSGTGNTIYF. This chain uses TRBV19 with TRBJ1-3; D unresolved. The length of the CDR3 is 14 residues. The V and J ends lost 4 bases and 2 bases respectively, with 9 bases between them. Germline V gene lookup returns CDR1 LNHDA and CDR2 SQIVND (reference sequence).

The chain uses TRBV30 and TRBJ1-5; D is undetermined. The CDR3 is 14 amino acids. Per the germline V gene, CDR1 is GTSNPN and CDR2 is SVGIG (reference sequence). V shed 0 bases and J shed 7 bases, with 13 bases lying between them. The CDR3 here is CAWSVLEVSQPQHF. The CDR3 region has the DNA TGTGCCTGGAGTGTACTAGAAGTTTCGCAGCCCCAGCATTTT.

The chain recombines TRBV11-2 with TRBJ2-7; 9 bases align to TRBD2. Unmatched junction bases numbered 4, after V lost 1 base and J lost 0 bases. Germline CDR1 is SGHAT and CDR2 is FQNNGV. The CDR3 sequence is 16 residues long. The CDR3 loop reads CASSLVATSGSYEQYF. CDR3 nucleotide sequence: TGTGCCAGCAGCTTAGTTGCGACTAGCGGCTCCTACGAGCAGTACTTC.

The gene calls are TRBV29-1 and TRBJ2-7; D is undetermined. V shed 4 bases and J shed 6 bases, with 19 bases lying between them. The CDR3 has 14 amino acids. The V gene's germline CDR1 is SQVTM and CDR2 ANQGSEA. CDR3 DNA: TGCAGCGTTGCCCCGGCGGCTAGGTCGGGCGAGCAGTACTTC. Its protein product is CSVAPAARSGEQYF.

The chain employs TRBV30 and TRBJ2-3, with 11 bases fitting TRBD2. The CDR3 contains 18 residues. V shed 0 bases, J shed 5 bases, and the junction held 13 bases outside the gene matches. Germline loops: CDR1 GTSNPN, CDR2 SVGIG (reference sequence). CDR3 protein: CAWSVSESGLAGGDTQYF. DNA of the CDR3: TGTGCCTGGAGTGTAAGTGAGTCGGGCCTAGCGGGAGGAGATACGCAGTATTTT.

The V and J genes are TRBV6-5 and TRBJ1-1, with 8 bases identical to TRBD1. The CDR3 totals 12 residues. V lost 5 bases to trimming and J lost 11 bases; unmatched junction nucleotides: 7. Germline-derived CDR1 and CDR2 are MNHEY and SVGAGI. CDR3 residues: CASSTTDRDAFF. The CDR3 DNA follows: TGTGCCAGCAGTACCACGGACAGGGATGCTTTCTTT.

This clone showed up just a few times. The chain's CDR3 is CASSQADRGRGSTNTGELFF. The DNA for the CDR3 is TGTGCCAGCAGCCAAGCGGACAGGGGGCGCGGTTCTACGAACACCGGGGAGCTGTTTTTT. The V and J genes are TRBV4-2 and TRBJ2-2, with 11 nucleotides matching TRBD1. J was trimmed by 0 bases and V by 1 base; bases with no gene match: 10. The CDR3 spans 20 residues. Germline CDR1 LGHNA, CDR2 YNFKEQ.

The chain employs TRBV5-1 and TRBJ2-3, with D tentatively TRBD1 (5 bases). The CDR3 has 14 residues. V was shortened by 0 bases and J by 2 bases, with 7 bases between the two germline ends. Germline CDR1 is SGHRS and CDR2 is YFSETQ. CDR3 sequence reads: CASSLGQNTDTQYF. CDR3 DNA sequence: TGCGCCAGCAGCTTGGGACAGAACACAGATACGCAGTATTTT. The full variable domain, with the rest looked up from reference TRBV5-1 and TRBJ2-3, is KAGVTQTPRYLIKTRGQQVTLSCSPISGHRSVSWYQQTPGQGLQFLFEYFSETQRNKGNFPGRFSGRQFSNSRSEMNVSTLELGDSALYLCASSLGQNTDTQYFGPGTRLTVL.

The V call is TRBV27, the J call TRBJ2-1; 8 positions match TRBD2. After removal of 4 bases from V and 3 bases from J, the junction contained 11 bases not matched to a gene. The germline CDR1 and CDR2 sequences are MNHEY and SMNVEV (reference sequence). CDR3 length: 17 amino acids. CDR3 residues: CASSSLGAGAGYNEQFF. CDR3 DNA: TGTGCCAGCAGTTCCCTCGGAGCGGGAGCTGGCTACAATGAGCAGTTCTTC.

The genes are TRBV6-4 and TRBJ2-7; possible D gene TRBD2, 5 bases. V lost 4 bases to trimming and J lost 0 bases, with 13 bases between them. Germline loops: CDR1 MRHNA, CDR2 SNTAGT. The CDR3 runs to 15 residues. The CDR3 spells CASSAVDSHSYEQYF. As DNA, the CDR3 is TGTGCCAGCAGTGCGGTGGACTCTCACTCCTACGAGCAGTACTTC.

This clone appeared once. This chain joins TRBV19 and TRBJ1-1, with 8 nucleotides matching TRBD1. With 3 bases clipped from V and 1 base from J, the junction kept 4 bases outside the gene matches. CDR3 length equals 15 residues. Germline lookup yields CDR1 LNHDA and CDR2 SQIVND (reference sequence). The CDR3 is CASSMRTGWNTEAFF. The CDR3 nucleotides read TGTGCCAGTAGTATGAGGACAGGGTGGAACACTGAAGCTTTCTTT.

The chain joins TRBV3-1 (or the pseudogene TRBV3-2) to TRBJ2-1; 10 nucleotides align to TRBD2. This CDR3 region has 15 residues. Germline loops: CDR1 LGHDT, CDR2 YNNKEL (reference sequence). With 2 bases clipped from V and 7 bases from J, the junction kept 5 bases outside the gene matches. CDR3 nucleotides: TGTGCCAGCAGCCAAAGCGGGAGGGCCACGAATGAGCAGTTCTTC. Its translation: CASSQSGRATNEQFF.

V and J are TRBV6-6 and TRBJ1-1; D unclear. CDR3 size: 14 residues. V lost 7 bases and J lost 1, with 13 bases in between. Looked up from germline, CDR1 is MNHNY and CDR2 is SVGAGI (reference sequence). CDR3 bases: TGTGCCAGCATCCTCCGGTCCGCGAACACTGAAGCTTTCTTT. Amino acid sequence: CASILRSANTEAFF.

The CDR3 sequence: CASSVYRDRDRYEQYF. The CDR3 region has the DNA TGTGCCAGCAGTGTATACCGGGACAGGGATAGGTACGAGCAGTACTTC. The chain combines TRBV27 with TRBJ2-7; 9 bases fit TRBD1. Germline CDR1 reads MNHEY; CDR2 reads SMNVEV (reference sequence). The CDR3 contains 16 residues. V lost 5 bases and J lost 4; bases outside the gene matches: 12.

This rearrangement joins TRBV19 to TRBJ1-5; D gene unclear. The length of the CDR3 is 14 residues. CDR1 and CDR2 from the germline V gene are LNHDA and SQIVND (reference sequence). Trimming removed 3 bases from V and 4 bases from J, with 10 bases in between. As DNA, the CDR3 is TGTGCCAGTAGTATCCCACAGACGAATCAGCCCCAGCATTTT. This codes for CASSIPQTNQPQHF.

The J gene is TRBJ2-5, the V gene TRBV7-3; D perhaps matches TRBD1 (5 bases). The CDR3 contains 15 residues. Trimming removed 2 bases from V and 5 bases from J, with 15 bases in between. Germline lookup yields CDR1 SGHTA and CDR2 FQGTGA. The CDR3 spells CASSLVSGRVETQYF. DNA for the CDR3: TGTGCCAGCAGCTTAGTTTCGGGCAGGGTCGAGACCCAGTACTTC.

V gene TRBV6-1 combines with J gene TRBJ2-3, with TRBD2 matching over 11 bases. Germline values: CDR1 MNHNS, CDR2 SASEGT. V shed 1 base, J shed 6 bases, and the junction held 12 bases outside the gene matches. CDR3 length equals 18 residues. The CDR3 DNA reads as TGTGCCAGCAGTGAAGTTGGGACTAGCGGAGTGAGAGGGGATACGCAGTATTTT. Protein: CASSEVGTSGVRGDTQYF.

The V and J genes are TRBV4-2 and TRBJ1-2, with TRBD1 matching 8 bases. From germline, CDR1 is LGHNA and CDR2 YNFKEQ. The junction had 3 bases not matched to a gene; V was cut back by 0 bases and J by 3 bases. This CDR3 spans 15 amino acids. DNA of the CDR3: TGTGCCAGCAGCCAAGATTTGACAGGGGACTATGGCTACACCTTC. It yields the protein CASSQDLTGDYGYTF.

The V and J genes are TRBV15 and TRBJ2-7; possible D gene TRBD2, 6 bases. Per germline, CDR1 LNHNV and CDR2 YYDKDF (reference sequence). This CDR3 has 13 residues. Trimming cost V 0 bases and J 4 bases, with 7 bases left between them. CDR3 DNA sequence: TGTGCCACCAGCAGAGATCGGGAGTACGAGCAGTACTTC. This sequence encodes CATSRDREYEQYF.

V is TRBV5-1 and J is TRBJ2-3; a possible D gene is TRBD2 (6 bases). The CDR3 has 15 residues. The germline CDR1 and CDR2 sequences are SGHRS and YFSETQ. The ends were cut back, 0 bases at V and 2 bases at J, with 10 bases in the middle. The CDR3 DNA follows: TGCGCCAGCAGCTTGGAGGGCGGGATCACAGATACGCAGTATTTT. It is translated as CASSLEGGITDTQYF.

The rearrangement joins TRBV4-2 to TRBJ2-5, with 7 positions matching TRBD1. CDR1 is LGHNA and CDR2 is YNFKEQ in the germline V gene. The CDR3 consists of 17 residues. J lost 5 bases, V lost 4 bases, and 16 bases had no gene match. The CDR3 loop is CASSPRGGSDRLETQYF. CDR3 DNA: TGTGCCAGCAGCCCCCGCGGCGGATCGGACAGGTTGGAGACCCAGTACTTC.

The chain combines TRBV19 with TRBJ1-1, with D perhaps TRBD1 (5 bases). Germline-derived CDR1 and CDR2 are LNHDA and SQIVND (reference sequence). With 4 bases removed from V and 5 bases from J, the gap between germline ends came to 8 bases. The CDR3 has 12 residues. CDR3: CASSTRVTEAFF. The CDR3 nucleotides read TGTGCCAGTAGTACCAGGGTAACTGAAGCTTTCTTT.